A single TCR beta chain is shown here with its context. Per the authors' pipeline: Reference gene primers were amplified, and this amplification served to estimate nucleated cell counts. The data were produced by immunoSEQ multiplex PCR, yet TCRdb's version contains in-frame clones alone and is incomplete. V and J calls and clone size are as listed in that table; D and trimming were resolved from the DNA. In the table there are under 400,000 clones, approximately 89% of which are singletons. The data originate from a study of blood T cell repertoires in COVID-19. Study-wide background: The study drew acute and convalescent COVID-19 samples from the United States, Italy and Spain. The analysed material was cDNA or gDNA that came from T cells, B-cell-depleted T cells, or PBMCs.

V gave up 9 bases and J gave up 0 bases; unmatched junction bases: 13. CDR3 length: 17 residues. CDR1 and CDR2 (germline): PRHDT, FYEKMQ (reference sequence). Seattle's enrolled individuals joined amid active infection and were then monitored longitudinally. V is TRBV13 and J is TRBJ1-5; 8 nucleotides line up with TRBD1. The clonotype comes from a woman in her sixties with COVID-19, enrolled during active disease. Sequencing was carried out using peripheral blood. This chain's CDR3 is CASSKGDRPYSNQPQHF. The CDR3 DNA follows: TGTGCCAGTTCGAAAGGGGACAGGCCCTATAGCAATCAGCCCCAGCATTTT.